These T cell receptor beta chains were read from a single sample in a study of blood T cell repertoires in COVID-19. Sequenced by immunoSEQ multiplex PCR; TCRdb stores in-frame clones only, minus some. Of 35,000 to 50,000 clones listed, 65% to 80% are singletons. The sequencing sample was made of peripheral blood. These TCRs come from an elderly man with acute or convalescent COVID-19. CDR3s include the opening cysteine and the closing phenylalanine or tryptophan. D genes are given only for firm matches. Clone size is stated in some rows and not others, as once, few, many or a class when expanded.

J gene: TRBJ2-2
clone size: .
D gene: .
V gene: TRBV7-2
CDR3 DNA: TGTGCCAGCAGCTTAGATGGACAGACTATCACCGGGGAGCTGTTTTTT
CDR3 protein: CASSLDGQTITGELFF

J gene: TRBJ2-2
clone size: .
D gene: .
V gene: TRBV15
CDR3 DNA: TGTGCCACCAGCAGGGAAGCGGAGTGGACCGGGGAGCTGTTTTTT
CDR3 protein: CATSREAEWTGELFF

J gene: TRBJ2-3
clone size: .
D gene: TRBD2
V gene: TRBV9
CDR3 DNA: TGTGCCAGCAGCGTCCCAGCGGGGGGGATATCTAGCACAGATACGCAGTATTTT
CDR3 protein: CASSVPAGGISSTDTQYF

J gene: TRBJ2-3
clone size: .
D gene: .
V gene: TRBV11-2
CDR3 DNA: TGTGCCAGCAGCTTACTTAATACGCAGTATTTT
CDR3 protein: CASSLLNTQYF

J gene: TRBJ2-2
clone size: once
D gene: .
V gene: TRBV5-1
CDR3 DNA: TGCGCCAGCAGCTTTGGGCAGGCCGAGACCGGGGAGCTGTTTTTT
CDR3 protein: CASSFGQAETGELFF

J gene: TRBJ1-2
clone size: .
D gene: TRBD1
V gene: TRBV5-6
CDR3 DNA: TGTGCCAGCAGCCTGACAGGGCGACCTAACTATGGCTACACCTTC
CDR3 protein: CASSLTGRPNYGYTF

J gene: TRBJ2-7
clone size: .
D gene: .
V gene: TRBV21-1
CDR3 DNA: TGTGCCAGCAGCCTTCCCGGGGGGGGACAAGGTACCTACGAGCAGTACTTC
CDR3 protein: CASSLPGGGQGTYEQYF

J gene: TRBJ2-3
clone size: .
D gene: .
V gene: TRBV6-1
CDR3 DNA: TGTGCCAGCAGTGAAGGAGCCAGGGGTGCAGATACGCAGTATTTT
CDR3 protein: CASSEGARGADTQYF

J gene: TRBJ1-1
clone size: .
D gene: .
V gene: TRBV6-5
CDR3 DNA: TGTGCCAGCAGTTACGGAGGGTACGGGCACACTGAAGCTTTCTTT
CDR3 protein: CASSYGGYGHTEAFF

J gene: TRBJ2-2
clone size: .
D gene: .
V gene: TRBV5-1
CDR3 DNA: TGCGCCAGCAGCTTGGTTGCCCAGGGGATAGGGGAGCTGTTTTTT
CDR3 protein: CASSLVAQGIGELFF

J gene: TRBJ1-5
clone size: few
D gene: .
V gene: TRBV18
CDR3 DNA: TGTGCCAGCTCACCAAACCAGGGCTATAGCAATCAGCCCCAGCATTTT
CDR3 protein: CASSPNQGYSNQPQHF

J gene: TRBJ2-3
clone size: .
D gene: TRBD2
V gene: TRBV30
CDR3 DNA: TGTGCCTTCCCCGGGGCGGGGGGGCCGTCGCAGTATTTT
CDR3 protein: CAFPGAGGPSQYF

J gene: TRBJ2-5
clone size: .
D gene: TRBD2
V gene: TRBV5-1
CDR3 DNA: TGCGCCAGCAGCCCCGGGACTAGCGGGCGGGGAGAGACCCAGTACTTC
CDR3 protein: CASSPGTSGRGETQYF

J gene: TRBJ2-6
clone size: once
D gene: .
V gene: TRBV2
CDR3 DNA: TGTGCCAGCAGTGAAGCGGGAGTTGCCGGGGCCAACGTCCTGACTTTC
CDR3 protein: CASSEAGVAGANVLTF

J gene: TRBJ2-2
clone size: .
D gene: TRBD2
V gene: TRBV11-3
CDR3 DNA: TGTGCCAGCAGCTTAGTTGGCGGGGGGAACACCGGGGAGCTGTTTTTT
CDR3 protein: CASSLVGGGNTGELFF

J gene: TRBJ2-1
clone size: .
D gene: .
V gene: TRBV28
CDR3 DNA: TGTGCCAGCAGTTTCAGACTACGGTACGATGAGCAGTTCTTC
CDR3 protein: CASSFRLRYDEQFF

J gene: TRBJ2-5
clone size: .
D gene: .
V gene: TRBV21-1
CDR3 DNA: TGTGCCAGCAGCAAAGTGGGCAGACAAGAGACCCAGTACTTC
CDR3 protein: CASSKVGRQETQYF

J gene: TRBJ2-3
clone size: .
D gene: .
V gene: TRBV7-3
CDR3 DNA: TGTGCCAGCAGCTTAAGAGGAGGCACAGATACGCAGTATTTT
CDR3 protein: CASSLRGGTDTQYF

J gene: TRBJ2-7
clone size: .
D gene: TRBD1
V gene: TRBV9
CDR3 DNA: TGTGCCAGCAGCGCGACTGACAGGGACTCCTACGAGCAGTACTTC
CDR3 protein: CASSATDRDSYEQYF

J gene: TRBJ1-1
clone size: .
D gene: TRBD1
V gene: TRBV6-5
CDR3 DNA: TGTGCCAGCAGACCCCACAGGGGGAACACTGAAGCTTTCTTT
CDR3 protein: CASRPHRGNTEAFF

J gene: TRBJ2-2
clone size: .
D gene: .
V gene: TRBV12-5
CDR3 DNA: TGTGCTAGTGGTTCGGACAGTAACACCGGGGAGCTGTTTTTT
CDR3 protein: CASGSDSNTGELFF

J gene: TRBJ2-5
clone size: .
D gene: TRBD1
V gene: TRBV5-1
CDR3 DNA: TGCGCCAGCAGCGGGGACAGGGGGGCCCAGTACTTC
CDR3 protein: CASSGDRGAQYF

J gene: TRBJ1-1
clone size: many
D gene: TRBD1
V gene: TRBV7-9
CDR3 DNA: TGTGCCAGCAGCTTAGGACAGGGGGCGCTGACTGAAGCTTTCTTT
CDR3 protein: CASSLGQGALTEAFF

J gene: TRBJ1-4
clone size: .
D gene: TRBD1
V gene: TRBV6-5
CDR3 DNA: TGTGCCAGCAGAGGGGACAGGAGGGGTAATGAAAAACTGTTTTTT
CDR3 protein: CASRGDRRGNEKLFF

J gene: TRBJ2-6
clone size: .
D gene: TRBD1
V gene: TRBV18
CDR3 DNA: TGTGCCAGCTCACCAGTCTCGGGACAGGTGAACGCTGGGGCCAACGTCCTGACTTTC
CDR3 protein: CASSPVSGQVNAGANVLTF

J gene: TRBJ2-2
clone size: .
D gene: .
V gene: TRBV19
CDR3 DNA: TGTGCCAGTAGTATTTTGGGGGCGGCCGGGGAGCTGTTTTTT
CDR3 protein: CASSILGAAGELFF

J gene: TRBJ2-1
clone size: .
D gene: TRBD1
V gene: TRBV7-6
CDR3 DNA: TGTGCCAGCAGCTCGACAGGGCCGAGCTCCTACAATGAGCAGTTCTTC
CDR3 protein: CASSSTGPSSYNEQFF

J gene: TRBJ1-2
clone size: .
D gene: .
V gene: TRBV4-1
CDR3 DNA: TGCGCCAGCAGCCAAACTACCAACATAGACGGCAACTATGGCTACACCTTC
CDR3 protein: CASSQTTNIDGNYGYTF

J gene: TRBJ2-2
clone size: .
D gene: TRBD2
V gene: TRBV6-5
CDR3 DNA: TGTGCCAGCAGCAAACTAGCGGGAGTTAGCGGGGAGCTGTTTTTT
CDR3 protein: CASSKLAGVSGELFF

J gene: TRBJ1-1
clone size: .
D gene: TRBD1
V gene: TRBV6-5
CDR3 DNA: TGTGCCAGCAGTATACCAGGGGGTGGATCTGAAGCTTTCTTT
CDR3 protein: CASSIPGGGSEAFF

J gene: TRBJ1-2
clone size: .
D gene: .
V gene: TRBV18
CDR3 DNA: TGTGCCAGCTCACCAATGGCGGGGGTTACTAACTATGGCTACACCTTC
CDR3 protein: CASSPMAGVTNYGYTF

J gene: TRBJ1-2
clone size: .
D gene: .
V gene: TRBV12-3/TRBV12-4
CDR3 DNA: TGTGCCAGCGGGACACAGATCGGCTCCGGCTACACCTTC
CDR3 protein: CASGTQIGSGYTF

J gene: TRBJ1-6
clone size: .
D gene: TRBD1
V gene: TRBV28
CDR3 DNA: TGTGCCAGCAGTTCGGGCGCCGGGACAGGGAATTCACCCCTCCACTTT
CDR3 protein: CASSSGAGTGNSPLHF

J gene: TRBJ2-6
clone size: few
D gene: .
V gene: TRBV28
CDR3 DNA: TGTGCCAGTTCAGGGTCTGGGGCCAACGTCCTGACTTTC
CDR3 protein: CASSGSGANVLTF

J gene: TRBJ1-2
clone size: .
D gene: TRBD1
V gene: TRBV6-1
CDR3 DNA: TGTGCCAGCAGTGAACGGAGGGGACAGGGGGCGCGGGACTATGGCTACACCTTC
CDR3 protein: CASSERRGQGARDYGYTF

J gene: TRBJ2-1
clone size: .
D gene: TRBD2
V gene: TRBV2
CDR3 DNA: TGTGCCAGCAGGGCGACTAGCGGGAGGGCCCCCTACAATGAGCAGTTCTTC
CDR3 protein: CASRATSGRAPYNEQFF

J gene: TRBJ2-7
clone size: .
D gene: TRBD2
V gene: TRBV9
CDR3 DNA: TGTGCCAGCAGCGAGGGACTAGCGGGAGTTAACGAGCAGTACTTC
CDR3 protein: CASSEGLAGVNEQYF

J gene: TRBJ1-1
clone size: .
D gene: TRBD1
V gene: TRBV20-1
CDR3 DNA: TGCAGTGCTAGTAGGGGGCAGAACACTGAAGCTTTCTTT
CDR3 protein: CSASRGQNTEAFF

J gene: TRBJ2-1
clone size: .
D gene: TRBD2
V gene: TRBV7-3
CDR3 DNA: TGTGCCAGCAGCTTACGGACTAGCGGGGTTAGCTCCTACAGGGGTAATGAGCAGTTCTTC
CDR3 protein: CASSLRTSGVSSYRGNEQFF

J gene: TRBJ1-2
clone size: few
D gene: .
V gene: TRBV21-1
CDR3 DNA: TGTGCCAGCAGCAAAAAATGGGACTGGGGGGGGATCGGCTACACCTTC
CDR3 protein: CASSKKWDWGGIGYTF

J gene: TRBJ1-5
clone size: few
D gene: .
V gene: TRBV7-2
CDR3 DNA: TGTGCCAGCAGCATCTCGGCAGGTAATTTCCAGCCCCAGCATTTT
CDR3 protein: CASSISAGNFQPQHF

J gene: TRBJ2-1
clone size: .
D gene: TRBD2
V gene: TRBV10-2
CDR3 DNA: TGCGCCAGCAGTGAGTCCCGGACTAGCGTCTACAATGAGCAGTTCTTC
CDR3 protein: CASSESRTSVYNEQFF

J gene: TRBJ1-1
clone size: few
D gene: TRBD1
V gene: TRBV27
CDR3 DNA: TGTGCCAGCACTTTAATTGGGACAGGGGATTGGGTTTTT
CDR3 protein: CASTLIGTGDWVF